The clone carrying this TCR beta chain has a count of ten or more. Its cognate antigen is unknown. Indicated time point: patch test 2, 6 weeks after DPC sensitization. Regarding treatment: therapeutic diphenylcyclopropenone sensitization with weekly scalp DPC. Trimming took 1 base from V and 7 from J; bases not matched to a gene: 7. Germline CDR1 reads SQVTM; CDR2 reads ANQGSEA. The CDR3 is 15 residues long. Unique molecular identifiers were attached to individual cDNA molecules within the library. Original handling: A per-sample median of about 96,000 TCRs was observed, with a range of about 23,224 to 690,600. TCRdb re-called the RACE reads with MiXCR, one entry per CDR3 protein. These V and J calls are TCRdb output, not the study's own analysis. The sample lists fewer than 85,000 distinct CDR3 sequences, around 10% seen once, with roughly 1.6% in the top ten. These data are taken from a study of human T cells and chemical hapten exposure. Study-level findings and limits: Those TCRs sitting above 1 in 1000 frequency stayed the same with DPC sensitization. Expanded TCR counts at PT1 were positively correlated with the patch test score.

The chain is built from TRBV29-1 and TRBJ2-1, with 10 bases that match TRBD1. The TCR was taken from a man between 18 and 35 years old with alopecia areata. Some clones in this sample may be carry-over from other donors' samples. The sequenced sample was whole blood, obtained in connection with sensitization to the hapten diphenylcyclopropenone (DPC). CDR3 DNA: TGCAGCGTTGAAGCCGGGACAGGGGATCGGAATGAGCAGTTCTTC. Translation: CSVEAGTGDRNEQFF.